This T cell receptor beta chain was documented in a study of regulatory T cells in long-lasting Graves disease. V shed 1 base and J 2 bases; nucleotides not matched to a gene: 5. The CDR3 length is 16 residues. Germline V CDR1 and CDR2: LNHDA, SQIVND (reference sequence). Time point denoted: persistent/refractory GD, antithyroid drugs over 5 years with positive TRAb. There was RNA extracted from PBMCs, and the TCR library was made from it. Relying on iRepertoire HTBI primers and Arm-PCR of CDR3 regions, the team built TCR beta libraries. Via MiXCR, TCRdb re-called the multiplex PCR reads, giving one row per CDR3 protein. Among about 660,000 distinct CDR3 sequences listed, 30% were seen once.

The sample in question was peripheral blood mononuclear cells (PBMCs), obtained when the disease was refractory, from a patient treated with antithyroid drugs. The receptor was isolated from a female donor with Graves disease. This chain connects TRBV19 to TRBJ1-5; 7 bases are a match to TRBD1. CDR3 amino acids: CASSIVQGERNQPQHF. CDR3 in DNA: TGTGCCAGTAGTATAGTTCAGGGGGAACGCAATCAGCCCCAGCATTTT.